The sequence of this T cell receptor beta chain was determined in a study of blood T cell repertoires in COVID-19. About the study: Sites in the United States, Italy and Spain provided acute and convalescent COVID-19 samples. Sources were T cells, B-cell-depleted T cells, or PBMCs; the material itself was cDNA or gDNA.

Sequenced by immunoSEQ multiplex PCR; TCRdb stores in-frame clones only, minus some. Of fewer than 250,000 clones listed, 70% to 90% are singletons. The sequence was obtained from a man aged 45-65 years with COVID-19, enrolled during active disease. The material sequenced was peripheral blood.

CDR3 sequence (DNA): TGCAGCGTCAACCGACTAGCGGAGCGCACAGATACGCAGTATTTT. This gives the protein CSVNRLAERTDTQYF. V is TRBV29-1 and J is TRBJ2-3; 9 bases match TRBD2. This CDR3 has 15 amino acids. Trimming took 6 bases from V and 1 from J; bases not matched to a gene: 8. CDR1 is SQVTM and CDR2 is ANQGSEA in the germline V gene.